What follows describes a single T cell receptor (beta chain). Its antigen is not identified. Libraries were prepared by immunoSEQ multiplex PCR; TCRdb keeps only in-frame clonotypes and omits some of them. Of 150,000 to 200,000 clones in the sample, around 85% were seen once. The donors belonged to the roughly 120-subject validation cohort, separate from the roughly 700-subject first cohort. Per germline, CDR1 SEHNR and CDR2 FQNEAQ (reference sequence). V lost 5 bases and J 3 bases, leaving 16 bases between the germline ends. CDR3 length equals 15 residues. The record originates from a study of cytomegalovirus exposure and HLA in healthy donors. General study points: The study found most TCR sequences rare, yet found some public TCRs in many donors. TCR clusters originating in the first cohort tended to co-occur in the 120 validation repertoires, according to a later analysis. The study recorded 160 or so TCR beta chains that were cytomegalovirus-associated.

The sequencing sample was made of PBMCs. The chain carries TRBV7-9 and TRBJ1-2; D gene ambiguous. This receptor was taken from a young man in good health and CMV-seropositive. In nucleotides, the CDR3 is TGTGCCAGCAGCCCACTCCCCCACGGTGACTATGGCTACACCTTC. Translating gives CASSPLPHGDYGYTF. The complete variable domain, with remaining parts taken from reference TRBV7-9 and TRBJ1-2, reads DTGVSQNPRHKITKRGQNVTFRCDPISEHNRLYWYRQTLGQGPEFLTYFQNEAQLEKSRLLSDRFSAERPKGSFSTLEIQRTEQGDSAMYLCASSPLPHGDYGYTFGSGTRLTVV.